This T cell receptor (beta chain) was observed in a study of T cell responses to AZD1222 COVID-19 vaccine. General observations from the study: Reports say nearly half of spike-specific TCRs go after unmutated variant regions.

A single count supports this clone. Its specificity is not known. TCRdb keeps only in-frame clones here, not all; method: immunoSEQ multiplex PCR. The top ten clones hold about 1.8% of a sample with about 100,000 clones, 88% of them seen once. The germline V gene has CDR1 MGHRA and CDR2 YSYEKL. V dropped 0 bases and J dropped 2; count of bases not matched to a gene: 4. The CDR3 is 16 amino acids. Here the sequenced sample was peripheral blood, taken on day 0 of AZD1222 vaccination. The receptor comes from an adult in good health. V and J are TRBV4-1 and TRBJ2-3; 8 nucleotides match TRBD1. CDR3: CASSQDRGLHTDTQYF. CDR3 nucleotides: TGCGCCAGCAGCCAAGACAGGGGGCTGCACACAGATACGCAGTATTTT.